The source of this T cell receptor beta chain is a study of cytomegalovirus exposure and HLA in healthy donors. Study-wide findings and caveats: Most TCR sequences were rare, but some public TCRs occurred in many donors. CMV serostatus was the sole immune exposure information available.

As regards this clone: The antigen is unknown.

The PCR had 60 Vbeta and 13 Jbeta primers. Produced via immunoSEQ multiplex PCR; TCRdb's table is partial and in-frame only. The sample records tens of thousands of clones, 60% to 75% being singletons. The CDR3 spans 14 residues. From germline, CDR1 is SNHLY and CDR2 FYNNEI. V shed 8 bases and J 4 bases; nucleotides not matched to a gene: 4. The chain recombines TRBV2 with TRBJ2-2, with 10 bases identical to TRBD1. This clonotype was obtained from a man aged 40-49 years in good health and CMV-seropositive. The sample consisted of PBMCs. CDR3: CASGGQGRTGELFF. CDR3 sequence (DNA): TGTGCCAGCGGGGGACAGGGGCGCACCGGGGAGCTGTTTTTT.